Below, 15 T cell receptor beta chains from the same sample are listed, as sequenced in a study of blood T cell repertoires in COVID-19. Clones were sequenced by immunoSEQ multiplex PCR, and TCRdb holds only the in-frame ones, with some missing. The table lists around 130,000 clones, 75% to 80% of them singletons. The sequencing sample was made of peripheral blood. These TCRs come from a human donor in a cohort sampled during active COVID-19.

The chain couples TRBV4-1 to TRBJ2-7; 9 positions match TRBD1. V dropped 3 bases and J dropped 7; count of bases not matched to a gene: 13. CDR1 is MGHRA and CDR2 is YSYEKL in the germline V gene. This CDR3 contains 16 residues. This chain's CDR3 is CASSQTRGQGTQEQYF. The CDR3 DNA reads as TGCGCCAGCAGCCAGACCCGGGGACAGGGAACGCAGGAGCAGTACTTC.

The rearrangement links TRBV27 to TRBJ2-1, with D uncertain. This CDR3 is built from 15 residues. Germline loops: CDR1 MNHEY, CDR2 SMNVEV (reference sequence). The V end was cut by 4 bases, the J end by 0 bases, with 10 bases between. Here the CDR3 reads CASSSTPSSYNEQFF. DNA for the CDR3: TGTGCCAGCAGTTCGACACCGAGCTCCTACAATGAGCAGTTCTTC.

This chain uses TRBV28 with TRBJ2-7; 7 bases line up with TRBD2. Looked up from germline, CDR1 is MDHEN and CDR2 is SYDVKM. V was clipped by 5 bases and J by 3 bases; unmatched bases: 7. This CDR3 contains 14 residues. This chain's CDR3 is CASSTSVQSYEQYF. In DNA form, the CDR3 reads TGTGCCAGCAGTACTAGCGTACAAAGCTACGAGCAGTACTTC.

The V gene is TRBV6-1, the J gene TRBJ1-6; no clear D. This CDR3 comprises 14 residues. The V gene's germline CDR1 is MNHNS and CDR2 SASEGT. Between the trimmed V and J ends, which lost 1 base and 11 bases, there was a span of 12 bases. The DNA for the CDR3 is TGTGCCAGCAGTGAAGTTTCCGGGGAGGCACCCCTCCACTTT. Translation: CASSEVSGEAPLHF.

V usage is TRBV5-1 and J usage is TRBJ1-1; D not resolved. Germline-derived CDR1 and CDR2 are SGHRS and YFSETQ. The CDR3 is made up of 14 amino acids. The germline V and J ends were trimmed by 3 bases and 1 base, with 10 bases remaining between them. This CDR3 reads CASSWQAPNTEAFF. The CDR3 DNA is TGCGCCAGCAGCTGGCAGGCACCGAACACTGAAGCTTTCTTT.

V is TRBV19 and J is TRBJ1-2, with 7 nucleotides matching TRBD1. V was clipped by 1 base and J by 2 bases; unmatched bases: 4. The CDR3 is 15 residues long. Germline CDR1 LNHDA, CDR2 SQIVND (reference sequence). The CDR3 DNA follows: TGTGCCAGTAGTATAGGGGGGACAGCCAACTATGGCTACACCTTC. This encodes CASSIGGTANYGYTF. Looking up the rest from reference TRBV19 and TRBJ1-2 gives the full variable domain: DGGITQSPKYLFRKEGQNVTLSCEQNLNHDAMYWYRQDPGQGLRLIYYSQIVNDFQKGDIAEGYSVSREKKESFPLTVTSAQKNPTAFYLCASSIGGTANYGYTFGSGTRLTVV.

This chain connects TRBV5-4 to TRBJ2-1, with 7 bases aligning to TRBD2. Per germline, CDR1 SGHNT and CDR2 YYREEE (reference sequence). V shed 0 bases, J shed 1 base, and the junction held 7 bases outside the gene matches. This CDR3 has 17 residues. The CDR3, as DNA: TGTGCCAGCAGCTTGGTACTAGCGTCAGCTTCCTACAATGAGCAGTTCTTC. This gives the protein CASSLVLASASYNEQFF.

The chain is built from TRBV10-1 and TRBJ2-7; TRBD1 matches at 7 bases. The junction had 5 bases not matched to a gene; V was cut back by 0 bases and J by 3 bases. Looked up from germline, CDR1 is WNHNN and CDR2 is SYGVQD (reference sequence). The CDR3 has 15 residues. CDR3 sequence reads: CASSESPGQNYEQYF. The DNA for the CDR3 is TGCGCCAGCAGTGAGTCGCCGGGACAGAACTACGAGCAGTACTTC.

J is TRBJ1-1 and V is TRBV6-5; 7 nucleotides align to TRBD1. CDR1 and CDR2 (germline): MNHEY, SVGAGI. The CDR3 is made up of 13 amino acids. J lost 11 bases, V lost 0 bases, and 6 bases had no gene match. The CDR3, as DNA: TGTGCCAGCAGTTACTCGACGACAGGGTGGGCTTTCTTT. This codes for CASSYSTTGWAFF.

V and J are TRBV10-3 and TRBJ1-5, with D perhaps TRBD1 (5 bases). Germline CDR1 is ENHRY and CDR2 is SYGVKD. Trimming left V 0 bases short and J 1 base short, with 7 bases between. The CDR3 sequence is 15 residues long. CDR3 region: CAISESGGSNQPQHF. CDR3 in DNA: TGTGCCATCAGTGAGTCCGGGGGGAGCAATCAGCCCCAGCATTTT.

The J gene is TRBJ1-1, the V gene TRBV9; D not resolved. The CDR3 has 13 residues. Germline V gene data show CDR1 as SGDLS and CDR2 as YYNGEE. Between the trimmed V and J ends, which lost 0 bases and 2 bases, there was a span of 5 bases. Here the CDR3 reads CASSVATNTEAFF. CDR3 nucleotides: TGTGCCAGCAGCGTAGCCACAAACACTGAAGCTTTCTTT. Together with reference TRBV9 and TRBJ1-1, the CDR3 gives the full variable domain: DSGVTQTPKHLITATGQRVTLRCSPRSGDLSVYWYQQSLDQGLQFLIQYYNGEERAKGNILERFSAQQFPDLHSELNLSSLELGDSALYFCASSVATNTEAFFGQGTRLTVV.

This clone showed up just a few times. This chain joins TRBV4-1 and TRBJ1-2, with a weak D call TRBD1 (6 bases). Germline V CDR1 and CDR2: MGHRA, YSYEKL. The CDR3 sequence is 14 residues long. V was shortened by 0 bases and J by 4 bases, with 9 bases between the two germline ends. The CDR3 is CASSQDQGTYGYTF. In nucleotides, the CDR3 is TGCGCCAGCAGCCAAGATCAGGGGACCTATGGCTACACCTTC.

The chain employs TRBV24-1 and TRBJ2-7; 12 positions match TRBD1. V was clipped by 11 bases and J by 6 bases; unmatched bases: 10. Germline lookup yields CDR1 KGHDR and CDR2 SFDVKD. CDR3 length: 14 residues. The CDR3 DNA sequence: TGTGCCAAGGGACAGGGGGCGTCAATTGGCGAGCAGTACTTC. It yields the protein CAKGQGASIGEQYF.

The rearrangement joins TRBV18 to TRBJ2-1; 9 bases are shared with TRBD2. The germline CDR1 and CDR2 sequences are KGHSH and LQKENI. V shed 3 bases and J 2 bases; nucleotides not matched to a gene: 2. CDR3 length: 15 amino acids. CDR3: CASSPLAGTYNEQFF. CDR3 nucleotide sequence: TGTGCCAGCTCACCCCTAGCGGGAACCTACAATGAGCAGTTCTTC. Looking up the rest from reference TRBV18 and TRBJ2-1 gives the full variable domain: NAGVMQNPRHLVRRRGQEARLRCSPMKGHSHVYWYRQLPEEGLKFMVYLQKENIIDESGMPKERFSAEFPKEGPSILRIQQVVRGDSAAYFCASSPLAGTYNEQFFGPGTRLTVL.

The gene calls are TRBV28 and TRBJ2-7; a possible D gene is TRBD2 (6 bases). The CDR3 is 14 amino acids. Germline V gene sequence: CDR1 MDHEN, CDR2 SYDVKM. Trimming shortened V by 7 bases and J by 3 bases, and 16 bases separated the two germline ends. Written as DNA, the CDR3 is TGTGCCAGCACGGGGCTCACCGGGGGCTACGAGCAGTACTTC. This codes for CASTGLTGGYEQYF. Full variable domain (outside the CDR3, taken from reference TRBV28 and TRBJ2-7): DVKVTQSSRYLVKRTGEKVFLECVQDMDHENMFWYRQDPGLGLRLIYFSYDVKMKEKGDIPEGYSVSREKKERFSLILESASTNQTSMYLCASTGLTGGYEQYFGPGTRLTVT.